This T cell receptor (beta chain) was captured by sequencing in a study of blood T cell repertoires in COVID-19. About the research overall: Acute and convalescent COVID-19 samples came from the United States, Italy and Spain.

The V gene's germline CDR1 is SGHDT and CDR2 YYEEEE. CDR3 length: 13 amino acids. V gave up 4 bases and J gave up 6 bases; unmatched junction bases: 2. Method: immunoSEQ multiplex PCR; TCRdb's copy keeps in-frame clones and lacks some. Altogether roughly 380,000 clones are present, about four fifths being singletons, with the ten largest covering 1.1%. This TCR was sampled from a human donor with acute or convalescent COVID-19. The donor label of this sample is uncertain. The sequencing sample was made of peripheral blood. The chain uses TRBV5-6 and TRBJ1-2, with 11 bases fitting TRBD1. The CDR3 region is CASSQDRGHGYTF. CDR3 DNA sequence: TGTGCCAGCAGCCAGGACAGGGGGCATGGCTACACCTTC.